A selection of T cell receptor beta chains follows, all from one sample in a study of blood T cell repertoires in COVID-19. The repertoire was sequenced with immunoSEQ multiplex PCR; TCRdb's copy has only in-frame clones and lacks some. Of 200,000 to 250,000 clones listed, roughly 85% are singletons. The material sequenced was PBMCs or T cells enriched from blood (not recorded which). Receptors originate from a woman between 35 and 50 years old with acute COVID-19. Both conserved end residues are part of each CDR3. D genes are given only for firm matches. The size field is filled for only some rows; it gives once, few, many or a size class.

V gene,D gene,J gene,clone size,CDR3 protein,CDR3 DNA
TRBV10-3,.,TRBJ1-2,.,CAISDLGGEGGGYTF,TGTGCCATCAGTGATCTTGGGGGCGAAGGTGGGGGCTACACCTTC
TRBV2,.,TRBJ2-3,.,CASTEELADTQYF,TGTGCCAGCACGGAGGAATTAGCAGATACGCAGTATTTT
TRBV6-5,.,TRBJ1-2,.,CASTIGPQGGYGYTF,TGTGCCAGCACCATCGGACCACAGGGAGGGTATGGCTACACCTTC
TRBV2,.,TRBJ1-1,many,CASKLEGGDTEAFF,TGTGCCAGCAAACTGGAAGGGGGAGATACTGAAGCTTTCTTT
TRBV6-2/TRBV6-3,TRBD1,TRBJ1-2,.,CASSWTGDYGYTF,TGTGCCAGCAGTTGGACAGGCGACTATGGCTACACCTTC
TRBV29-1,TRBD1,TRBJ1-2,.,CSVLLSDRGRPGYTF,TGCAGCGTCCTCTTATCGGACAGGGGGAGGCCTGGCTACACCTTC
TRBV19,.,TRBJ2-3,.,CASSTPEGVSTDTQYF,TGTGCCAGTAGTACCCCAGAGGGGGTGAGCACAGATACGCAGTATTTT
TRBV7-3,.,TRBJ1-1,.,CASSVTGNTEAFF,TGTGCCAGCAGCGTGACAGGGAACACTGAAGCTTTCTTT
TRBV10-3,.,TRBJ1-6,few,CAISPRGGDSPLHF,TGTGCCATCAGTCCGAGGGGGGGTGATTCACCCCTCCACTTT
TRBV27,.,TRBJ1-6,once,CASSPLTGGDSPLHF,TGTGCCAGCAGCCCTCTAACGGGGGGCGATTCACCCCTCCACTTT
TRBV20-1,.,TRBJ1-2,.,CSASDLFLYGYTF,TGCAGTGCTAGTGACCTGTTTCTCTATGGCTACACCTTC
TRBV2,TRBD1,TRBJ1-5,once,CASTTGGISNQPQHF,TGTGCCAGCACTACAGGGGGCATTAGCAATCAGCCCCAGCATTTT
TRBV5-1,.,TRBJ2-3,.,CASSLSTDTQYF,TGCGCCAGCAGCCTTAGCACAGATACGCAGTATTTT
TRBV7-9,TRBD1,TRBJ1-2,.,CASSVASGTGEFGYTF,TGTGCCAGCAGCGTAGCCTCCGGGACAGGGGAATTTGGCTACACCTTC
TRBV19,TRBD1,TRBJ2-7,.,CASKDRGDYEQYF,TGTGCCAGTAAAGACAGGGGAGACTACGAGCAGTACTTC
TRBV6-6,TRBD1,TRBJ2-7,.,CASSSGTEQYF,TGTGCCAGCAGTTCCGGGACAGAACAGTACTTC
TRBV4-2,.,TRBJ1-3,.,CASSPSGGMGRLEGNTIYF,TGTGCCAGCAGCCCTAGTGGAGGGATGGGCAGGTTAGAAGGAAACACCATATATTTT
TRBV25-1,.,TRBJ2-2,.,CASSERVRGELFF,TGTGCCAGCAGTGAACGGGTCCGCGGGGAGCTGTTTTTT
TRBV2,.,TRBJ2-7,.,CASSEGGGITYEQYF,TGTGCCAGCAGTGAAGGGGGAGGAATCACCTACGAGCAGTACTTC
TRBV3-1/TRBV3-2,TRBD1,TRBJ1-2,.,CASSPTGVGGYTF,TGTGCCAGCAGCCCAACAGGGGTTGGTGGCTACACCTTC
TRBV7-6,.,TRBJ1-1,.,CASSFFGGGGLITEAFF,TGTGCCAGCAGCTTTTTTGGGGGGGGAGGGCTAATCACTGAAGCTTTCTTT
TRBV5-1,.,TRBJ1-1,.,CASSSLRGNTEAFF,TGCGCCAGCAGCTCTTTACGGGGGAACACTGAAGCTTTCTTT
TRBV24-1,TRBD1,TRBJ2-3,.,CATSTAGTGPTDTQYF,TGTGCCACCAGTACCGCCGGGACAGGCCCCACAGATACGCAGTATTTT
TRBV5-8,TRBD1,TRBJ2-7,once,CASSFAGGGRRYEQYF,TGTGCCAGCAGCTTTGCAGGGGGCGGCAGGCGCTACGAGCAGTACTTC
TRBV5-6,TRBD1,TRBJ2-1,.,CASSSGTGGNEQFF,TGTGCCAGCAGCTCCGGGACAGGGGGCAATGAGCAGTTCTTC
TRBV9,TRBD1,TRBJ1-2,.,CASSHPPGTETGYTF,TGTGCCAGCAGCCACCCTCCCGGGACAGAGACCGGCTACACCTTC
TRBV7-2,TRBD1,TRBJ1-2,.,CASSFGGGGYGYTF,TGTGCCAGCAGCTTTGGAGGGGGCGGCTATGGCTACACCTTC
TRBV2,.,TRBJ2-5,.,CASSEAGRGLDTQYF,TGTGCCAGCAGTGAAGCCGGGCGGGGCCTCGACACCCAGTACTTC
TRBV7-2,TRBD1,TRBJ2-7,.,CASSLVQGAYEQYF,TGTGCCAGCAGCTTAGTGCAGGGGGCCTACGAGCAGTACTTC
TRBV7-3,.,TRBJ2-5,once,CASSLAGSGETQYF,TGTGCCAGCAGCTTGGCAGGGAGCGGGGAGACCCAGTACTTC
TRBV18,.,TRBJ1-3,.,CASSPRGSAAGNTIYF,TGTGCCAGCTCACCCCGGGGTTCCGCTGCTGGAAACACCATATATTTT
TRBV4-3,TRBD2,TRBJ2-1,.,CASSQVWTSGAYNEQFF,TGCGCCAGCAGCCAAGTATGGACTAGCGGGGCCTACAATGAGCAGTTCTTC
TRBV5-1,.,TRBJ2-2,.,CASNPTGRGVGELFF,TGCGCCAGCAACCCCACCGGTAGGGGCGTCGGGGAGCTGTTTTTT
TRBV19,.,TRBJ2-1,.,CASSINGALRTNEQFF,TGTGCCAGTAGTATTAATGGGGCGTTACGGACGAATGAGCAGTTCTTC
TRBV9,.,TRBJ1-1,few,CASSVTTGTENTEAFF,TGTGCCAGCAGCGTAACAACAGGAACAGAGAACACTGAAGCTTTCTTT
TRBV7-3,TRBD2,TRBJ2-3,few,CASSRQSGGATDTQYF,TGTGCCAGCAGCCGGCAGAGCGGGGGGGCGACAGATACGCAGTATTTT
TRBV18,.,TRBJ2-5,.,CASSLAGAGETQYF,TGTGCCAGCTCACTCGCAGGGGCAGGAGAGACCCAGTACTTC
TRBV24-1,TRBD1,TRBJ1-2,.,CATSDPTGGDYGYTF,TGTGCCACCAGTGACCCCACAGGGGGAGACTATGGCTACACCTTC
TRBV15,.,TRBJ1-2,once,CATSRGGRNYGYTF,TGTGCCACCAGCAGAGGGGGCAGAAACTATGGCTACACCTTC
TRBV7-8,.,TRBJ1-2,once,CASSLDQGLAYGYTF,TGTGCCAGCAGCCTGGACCAGGGGTTGGCCTATGGCTACACCTTC
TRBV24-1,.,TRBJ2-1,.,CATSDATGPTTRYNEQFF,TGTGCCACCAGTGATGCCACAGGGCCCACAACCCGATACAATGAGCAGTTCTTC
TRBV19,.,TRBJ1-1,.,CASSIGGLGEAFF,TGTGCCAGTAGTATCGGGGGGCTGGGTGAAGCTTTCTTT
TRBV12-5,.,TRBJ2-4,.,CASGQENIQYF,TGTGCTAGTGGGCAAGAGAACATTCAGTACTTC
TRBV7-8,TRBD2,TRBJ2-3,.,CASSLISGGNTDTQYF,TGTGCCAGCAGCCTTATTAGCGGGGGGAACACAGATACGCAGTATTTT
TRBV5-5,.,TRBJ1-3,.,CASSLPLGNTIYF,TGTGCCAGCAGCCTACCCCTCGGAAACACCATATATTTT
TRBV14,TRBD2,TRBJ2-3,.,CASSRRAGLADTQYF,TGTGCCAGCAGCAGGCGTGCGGGACTAGCAGATACGCAGTATTTT
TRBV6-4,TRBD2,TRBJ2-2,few,CASSEGGYTGELFF,TGTGCCAGCAGTGAGGGGGGGTACACCGGGGAGCTGTTTTTT
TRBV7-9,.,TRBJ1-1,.,CASSVQSASTEAFF,TGTGCCAGCAGTGTCCAAAGTGCGAGCACTGAAGCTTTCTTT
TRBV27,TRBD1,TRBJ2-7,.,CASNEDRPSYEQYF,TGTGCCAGCAACGAGGACAGGCCTTCCTACGAGCAGTACTTC
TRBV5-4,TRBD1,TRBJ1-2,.,CASSRPGQGGESYTF,TGTGCCAGCAGCCGACCGGGACAGGGGGGTGAAAGCTACACCTTC
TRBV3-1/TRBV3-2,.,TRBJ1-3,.,CASSRPGFGNTIYF,TGTGCCAGCAGCCGTCCGGGATTTGGAAACACCATATATTTT
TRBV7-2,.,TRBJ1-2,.,CASSLSVESYGYTF,TGTGCCAGCAGCTTATCCGTCGAGAGCTATGGCTACACCTTC
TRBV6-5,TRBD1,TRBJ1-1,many,CASRTGGTEAFF,TGTGCCAGCAGGACAGGGGGCACTGAAGCTTTCTTT
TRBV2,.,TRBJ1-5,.,CASSELNSNQPQHF,TGTGCCAGCAGCGAACTTAATAGCAATCAGCCCCAGCATTTT
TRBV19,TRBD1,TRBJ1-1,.,CASSIEAVRGLYTEAFF,TGTGCCAGTAGTATAGAGGCGGTGAGGGGGCTTTACACTGAAGCTTTCTTT
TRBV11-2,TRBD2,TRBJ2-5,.,CASSLAGGGKTQYF,TGTGCCAGCAGCTTAGCGGGAGGGGGAAAGACCCAGTACTTC
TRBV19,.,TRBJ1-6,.,CASSPRATQGFDSPLHF,TGTGCCAGTAGTCCCCGCGCCACACAGGGATTCGATTCACCCCTCCACTTT